This TCR beta chain appears in the sequencing data of a study of yellow fever vaccine responses in identical twins. Broader study findings: A vaccine T cell response that seemed partly convergent and partly personalized was reported in twins.

This CDR3 region has 14 residues. Per the germline V gene, CDR1 is MNHEY and CDR2 is SMNVEV (reference sequence). Trimming took 3 bases from V and 7 from J, leaving 13 bases between them. One entry per CDR3 protein, called by TCRdb with MiXCR from the RT-PCR reads. The sample includes some 15,000 distinct CDR3 sequences, 80% to 85% of them seen just once. A note on this clonotype: Its antigen is undetermined.

This clonotype was sampled from a woman aged 18 to 35 who received the yellow fever vaccine. The chain carries TRBV27 and TRBJ1-5; possibly TRBD1 for D (5 bases). The sequencing here drew on T cells from blood (PBMCs), unsorted or a sorted subset (not recorded which), taken before or after yellow fever vaccination (not recorded which). CDR3 DNA: TGTGCCAGCAGTTTCTCCCCGGGGGTGCAGCCCCAGCATTTT. Translated, it gives CASSFSPGVQPQHF.